This T cell receptor (beta chain) comes out of a study of control samples from healthy donors and cancer patients. This clone was observed a handful of times. Some clones are missing from TCRdb's copy, which holds only in-frame ones; the method was immunoSEQ multiplex PCR. The profile shows about 180,000 clones, roughly 92% of them singletons. CDR3 length equals 15 residues. V lost 6 bases to trimming and J lost 4 bases; unmatched junction nucleotides: 8. Germline V gene sequence: CDR1 MDHEN, CDR2 SYDVKM. What was sequenced was blood. The chain carries TRBV28 and TRBJ2-1; 8 bases are shared with TRBD2. The sequence came from a young man in good health. CDR3 residues: CASRPLAALYNEQFF. The CDR3 DNA follows: TGTGCCAGCAGGCCACTAGCGGCGCTATACAATGAGCAGTTCTTC.